What follows are 29 T cell receptor beta chains derived from one specimen sequenced in a study of CD8+ T cells in alopecia areata listed by TCRdb under 2018. Cells from mouse cutaneous lymph nodes were pooled, stained for CD4, CD8alpha, NKG2D, NKG2ACE and other markers, and then sorted on a BD Influx. Libraries were constructed by the immunoSEQ multiplex PCR assay. RNA was extracted from all samples and reverse transcribed into cDNA, which served as template for TCR sequencing. Sourced from immuneACCESS, this table was stored by TCRdb with only in-frame sequences that have V and J called. A share of the clones is absent; for the studies checked, an unresolved V gene accounts for under half, and the remainder has no known explanation. Listed for this sample are about 3,600 clones, none observed only a single time. 30% to 40% of the sample is taken by the ten largest. Sequenced sample: CD8+ T cells sorted from a lymph node. The receptor set was obtained from a C3H/HeJ mouse with alopecia areata. For this strain, the MHC haplotype is H2-k.

This clone has at least ten counts. Gene names and germline refer to mouse. Read sequence stops 4 residues before the CDR3 end, and the germline J gene provides the missing end. This chain links TRBV31 with TRBJ2-4, with 10 bases matching TRBD2. The CDR3 length is 11 residues. The germline CDR1 and CDR2 sequences are GKSSPN and SITVG. The CDR3 here is CAYWGGNTLYF. The CDR3 bases that were read are TGTGCCTACTGGGGGGGAAAC.

This clone was recorded at least ten times. Mouse names are used for the genes. The read halts 4 residues ahead of the CDR3 end, with the missing end drawn from the germline J gene. The gene calls are TRBV13-3 and TRBJ2-7; D is possibly TRBD2 (5 bases). Germline lookup yields CDR1 NNHDY and CDR2 SYVADS. Trimming stripped 4 bases from V and 3 bases from J, with 11 bases between. The CDR3 is made up of 13 amino acids. The CDR3 loop is CASSRLLYYEQYF. CDR3 DNA (partial): TGTGCCAGCAGTCGACTGCTCTACTAT.

This clone has more than one count but fewer than ten. Gene names are the mouse ones. The sequenced fragment ends 4 residues before the CDR3 boundary, so the rest is inferred from the germline J gene. This rearrangement joins TRBV13-3 to TRBJ2-4; possible D gene TRBD1, 5 bases. There are 13 residues in the CDR3. Germline V gene data show CDR1 as NNHDY and CDR2 as SYVADS. With 1 base removed from V and 3 bases from J, the gap between germline ends came to 6 bases. The DNA read from the CDR3 is TGTGCCAGCAGTGATCAGGGACAAAAC. It is translated as CASSDQGQN. The CDR3 in full is CASSDQGQNTLYF.

This clone is labeled as medium-sized (0.01 to 0.1%). Gene names refer to mouse genes. The read gets to within 4 residues of the CDR3 end, and the germline J gene fills in the rest. The chain couples TRBV1 to TRBJ1-1; the match to TRBD1 covers 11 bases. J was trimmed by 0 bases and V by 0 bases; bases with no gene match: 3. Germline V CDR1 and CDR2: NSQYPW, LRSPGD (reference sequence). This CDR3 comprises 17 residues. The CDR3 bases that were read are TGCACCTGCAGTGCAGATGGGACAGGGGGGGCAAACACA. This encodes CTCSADGTGGANT. The CDR3 in its entirety is CTCSADGTGGANTEVFF.

In its sample, this clone ranks as medium-sized. The gene names here belong to mouse. The sequenced CDR3 bases are TGTGCCAGCAGTGATCCTGGGGGCCACCAAGAC. Amino acids: CASSDPGGHQD. The full CDR3 is CASSDPGGHQDTQYF. The gene calls are TRBV13-1 and TRBJ2-5, with a tentative D call TRBD2 (7 bases). Read data end 4 residues before the CDR3 end; the end is taken from the germline J gene. The CDR3 sequence is 15 residues long. V lost 1 base, J lost 1 base, and 10 bases lay in between. Germline CDR1 and CDR2: NSHNY and SYGAGN.

This clone was seen many times. Genes and germline are mouse. The CDR3 is cut off 4 residues early in the read; its end comes from the germline J gene. V is TRBV19 and J is TRBJ2-4; D ambiguous. Germline V gene lookup returns CDR1 FNHDT and CDR2 SITEND (reference sequence). With 4 bases removed from V and 0 bases from J, the gap between germline ends came to 3 bases. This CDR3 is 12 amino acids long. The covered CDR3 bases are TGTGCCAGCAGTCTTAGTCAAAAC. It encodes CASSLSQN. The complete CDR3 sequence is CASSLSQNTLYF.

This clone has at least ten counts. The genes and germline here are from mouse. The sequenced fragment ends 4 residues before the CDR3 boundary, so the rest is inferred from the germline J gene. Other DNA sequences in this specimen translate into the identical CDR3. The rearrangement uses TRBV19 and TRBJ2-7; TRBD1 agrees at 8 bases. With 5 bases clipped from V and 3 bases from J, the junction kept 7 bases outside the gene matches. CDR1 is FNHDT, CDR2 SITEND, per germline (reference sequence). The CDR3 has 14 residues. This CDR3 is CASSPDRGGYEQYF. CDR3 DNA, as far as it was read: TGTGCCAGCAGCCCCGACAGGGGTGGCTAT.

By sample fraction, this clone is medium-sized (0.01 to 0.1%). Gene names and germline refer to mouse. The CDR3 end lies 4 residues beyond the end of the read and is filled in from the germline J gene. This chain uses TRBV1 with TRBJ2-1; TRBD1 matches 7 bases. CDR1 is NSQYPW, CDR2 LRSPGD, per germline (reference sequence). V was clipped by 1 base and J by 3 bases; unmatched bases: 0. The CDR3 consists of 14 residues. The CDR3 reads CTCSAGDSYAEQFF. The part of the CDR3 DNA that was read is TGCACCTGCAGTGCAGGGGACAGCTATGCT.

This clone is medium-sized. Gene names and germline refer to mouse. The CDR3 end is not reached by the read, which stops 4 residues before it; the germline J gene fills it in. The chain uses TRBV5 and TRBJ2-3; 8 bases are shared with TRBD2. The CDR3 is made up of 15 amino acids. The germline V gene has CDR1 LGHNA and CDR2 YNLKQL (reference sequence). Trimming took 5 bases from V and 0 from J; bases not matched to a gene: 4. This chain's CDR3 is CASSAGTGSAETLYF. The sequenced CDR3 bases are TGTGCCAGCAGCGCCGGGACTGGAAGTGCAGAA.

By share, this clone counts as medium-sized. Each gene name is a mouse one. Read coverage stops 4 residues before the CDR3 terminus; the germline J gene supplies the remainder. The J gene is TRBJ2-4, the V gene TRBV1; TRBD2 might be the D (6 bases). From germline, CDR1 is NSQYPW and CDR2 LRSPGD (reference sequence). The CDR3 loop spans 15 amino acids. CDR3 sequence reads: CTCSADPSGANTLYF. CDR3 DNA (partial): TGCACCTGCAGTGCAGATCCGTCTGGGGCCAAC.

This clone was seen many times. These gene names are mouse names. The CDR3 goes on 4 residues after the read ends, and that part is filled in from the germline J gene. This chain joins TRBV5 and TRBJ2-7, with a weak D call TRBD2 (6 bases). The V and J ends lost 4 bases and 0 bases respectively, with 16 bases between them. The germline V gene has CDR1 LGHNA and CDR2 YNLKQL (reference sequence). The CDR3 contains 16 residues. Here the CDR3 reads CASSPPNWAVSYEQYF. CDR3 DNA, as far as it was read: TGTGCCAGCAGCCCCCCTAACTGGGCGGTCTCCTAT.

By share, this clone counts as medium-sized. These gene names are mouse names. The sequenced fragment ends 4 residues before the CDR3 boundary, so the rest is inferred from the germline J gene. This rearrangement joins TRBV19 to TRBJ2-7; TRBD1 is a possible D gene (5 bases). V dropped 4 bases and J dropped 3 bases, with 8 bases sitting between them. Germline V gives CDR1 FNHDT, CDR2 SITEND (reference sequence). This CDR3 spans 12 amino acids. The sequenced CDR3 bases are TGTGCCAGCAGTCCAGACAGCTAT. This codes for CASSPDSY. In full, the CDR3 is CASSPDSYEQYF. The full variable domain, in which reference TRBV19 and TRBJ2-7 provide the parts outside the CDR3, is GGIITQTPKFLIGQEGQKLTLKCQQNFNHDTMYWYRQDSGKGLRLIYYSITENDLQKGDLSEGYDASREKKSSFSLTVTSAQKNEMAVFLCASSPDSYEQYFGPGTRLTVL.

This clone was recorded at least ten times. Gene names refer to mouse genes. The sequenced fragment ends 4 residues before the CDR3 boundary, so the rest is inferred from the germline J gene. The chain joins TRBV13-3 to TRBJ2-3; 10 nucleotides line up with TRBD2. Germline V gene data show CDR1 as NNHDY and CDR2 as SYVADS. This CDR3 is 13 amino acids long. Trimming at V came to 5 bases and at J to 3 bases, leaving 0 bases not matched to a gene. The sequenced part of the CDR3 DNA is TGTGCCAGCAGGGACTGGGGGGCAGAA. Its protein product is CASRDWGAE. The entire CDR3 is CASRDWGAETLYF.

Relative to its sample, this clone is medium-sized. Mouse germline and gene names are used. The read halts 4 residues ahead of the CDR3 end, with the missing end drawn from the germline J gene. This chain joins TRBV5 and TRBJ1-1; 7 bases are a match to TRBD1. The V gene's germline CDR1 is LGHNA and CDR2 YNLKQL (reference sequence). The CDR3 is 14 amino acids. V lost 4 bases, J lost 1 base, and 3 bases stayed unmatched. CDR3 sequence reads: CASSPRTGNTEVFF. Incomplete CDR3 DNA: TGTGCCAGCAGCCCCCGGACAGGGAACACA.

The sample holds many counts of this clone. Mouse gene names and germline throughout. The read halts 4 residues ahead of the CDR3 end, with the missing end drawn from the germline J gene. The genes are TRBV31 and TRBJ2-3; possibly TRBD1 for D (6 bases). This CDR3 has 15 amino acids. V gave up 3 bases and J gave up 1 base, with 14 bases separating them. Germline CDR1 is GKSSPN and CDR2 is SITVG. The CDR3 region is CAWRPGQGGAETLYF. Incomplete CDR3 DNA: TGTGCCTGGAGGCCGGGACAAGGGGGTGCAGAA.

Ten or more counts support this clone. Here the gene names and germline are mouse. The CDR3 end is not reached by the read, which stops 4 residues before it; the germline J gene fills it in. This chain joins TRBV13-1 and TRBJ2-1, with D perhaps matching TRBD1 (6 bases). With 4 bases removed from V and 5 bases from J, the gap between germline ends came to 13 bases. Germline loops: CDR1 NSHNY, CDR2 SYGAGN. This CDR3 region has 14 residues. The part of the CDR3 DNA that was read is TGTGCCAGCAGTCGCGCCGGGACACATGCT. Protein product: CASSRAGTHA. The complete CDR3 protein is CASSRAGTHAEQFF.

This clone was counted ten times or more. The gene names here belong to mouse. The read halts 4 residues ahead of the CDR3 end, with the missing end drawn from the germline J gene. The V and J genes are TRBV29 and TRBJ2-7, with D possibly TRBD2 on 7 matching bases. The length of the CDR3 is 15 residues. The germline gives CDR1 MSHET, CDR2 SYDVDS. The CDR3 sequence is CASSLGRGAQYEQYF. The covered CDR3 bases are TGTGCTAGCAGTTTAGGAAGGGGGGCGCAGTAT.

This clone was picked up many times. Gene names refer to mouse genes. The read gets to within 4 residues of the CDR3 end, and the germline J gene fills in the rest. This chain joins TRBV14 and TRBJ2-4, with TRBD1 identical over 7 bases. V shed 5 bases and J 0 bases; nucleotides not matched to a gene: 6. The CDR3 length is 15 residues. Germline assignment: CDR1 SGHDT and CDR2 FRDEAV. This chain's CDR3 is CASSLTGNSQNTLYF. The sequenced part of the CDR3 DNA is TGTGCCAGCAGCCTGACAGGGAACAGTCAAAAC. Variable domain in full (rest from reference TRBV14 and TRBJ2-4): EAGVTQSPRYAVLQEGQAVSFWCDPISGHDTLYWYQQPRDQGPQLLVYFRDEAVIDNSQLPSDRFSAVRPKGTNSTLKIQSAKQGDTATYLCASSLTGNSQNTLYFGAGTRLSVL.

This clone is deemed medium-sized. Germline and genes here are mouse. The read ends 4 residues before the CDR3 terminus; that terminus is restored from the germline J gene. This sample also contains other DNA sequences that code for the same CDR3. This chain uses TRBV14 with TRBJ2-5; 7 positions match TRBD2. CDR1 is SGHDT, CDR2 FRDEAV, per germline. The CDR3 covers 14 residues. The ends lost 5 bases at V and 2 bases at J; junction bases unmatched: 5. CDR3 DNA (partial): TGTGCCAGCAGCCCTGGGACTGTCCAAGAC. Translated, it gives CASSPGTVQD. The whole CDR3 is CASSPGTVQDTQYF.

This clone was seen at least ten times. Gene names and germline refer to mouse. CDR3 DNA (partial): TGTGCCAGCAGTATCTCGGACTGGGGGGGCCAAGAC. Translation: CASSISDWGGQD. The full CDR3 reads CASSISDWGGQDTQYF. The gene calls are TRBV19 and TRBJ2-5; 12 bases align to TRBD2. The read terminates 4 residues ahead of where the CDR3 ends, so the germline J gene completes it. The CDR3 sequence is 16 residues long. CDR1 is FNHDT, CDR2 SITEND, per germline (reference sequence). V lost 2 bases, J lost 2 bases, and 3 bases stayed unmatched.

This clone appeared many times. The gene symbols are mouse symbols. From the germline J gene comes the end of the CDR3, since the read stops 4 residues before it. The chain is built from TRBV13-3 and TRBJ2-1; 14 bases are shared with TRBD2. From germline, CDR1 is NNHDY and CDR2 SYVADS. The ends lost 2 bases at V and 6 bases at J; junction bases unmatched: 7. The CDR3 spans 17 residues. CDR3 DNA (partial): TGTGCCAGCAGTGAGGGGACTGGGGGGGCGCGGGTTGCT. Its translation is CASSEGTGGARVA. The complete CDR3 protein is CASSEGTGGARVAEQFF.

This clone was counted at least ten times. Mouse gene names apply. The read ends 4 residues before the CDR3 terminus; that terminus is restored from the germline J gene. The rearrangement links TRBV13-2 to TRBJ2-4; TRBD1 matches 7 bases. This CDR3 is built from 15 residues. CDR1 is NNHNN, CDR2 SYGAGS, per germline (reference sequence). Trimming took 1 base from V and 1 from J; bases not matched to a gene: 3. CDR3 bases read: TGTGCCAGCGGTGATAGGCAGGGGGGTCAAAAC. This translates into CASGDRQGGQN. The entire CDR3 sequence reads CASGDRQGGQNTLYF.

This clone was counted at least ten times. The genes are named according to mouse. The read comes to an end 4 residues before the CDR3 does, leaving the germline J gene to fill in the end. The chain couples TRBV31 to TRBJ2-3; 11 positions agree with TRBD2. Losses at the gene ends were 0 bases for V and 3 bases for J; bases not matched to a gene: 8. CDR1 and CDR2 (germline): GKSSPN, SITVG. CDR3 size: 17 residues. The part of the CDR3 DNA that was read is TGTGCCTGGAGTCTTGGGGAAACTGGGGGGGCGGCAGAA. Translating gives CAWSLGETGGAAE. The whole CDR3 region reads CAWSLGETGGAAETLYF.

This clone came up many times. Genes and germline come from the mouse. The read is 4 residues too short to cover the CDR3 end, so that end is filled in from the germline J gene. V gene TRBV1 combines with J gene TRBJ2-5; possibly TRBD1 for D (6 bases). Germline V gene data show CDR1 as NSQYPW and CDR2 as LRSPGD (reference sequence). Trimming removed 6 bases from V and 2 bases from J, with 9 bases in between. The CDR3 sequence is 13 residues long. The CDR3 is CTCRPGVQDTQYF. The CDR3 bases that were read are TGCACCTGCAGACCAGGGGTCCAAGAC.

By frequency in the sample, this clone is medium-sized. Any gene name here is a mouse gene name. CDR3 DNA, as far as it was read: TGCACCTGCAGTGCAGATCATCAGGGGGCGCCTAATTCGCCC. This encodes CTCSADHQGAPNSP. In full, the CDR3 reads CTCSADHQGAPNSPLYF. The chain is built from TRBV1 and TRBJ1-6, with TRBD1 matching over 8 bases. With the read ending 3 residues before the CDR3 end, the germline J gene is used to fill in that end. TRBJ1-6 is an open reading frame whose function is uncertain. This CDR3 is 17 amino acids long. V lost 0 bases to trimming and J lost 6 bases; unmatched junction nucleotides: 7. The germline CDR1 and CDR2 sequences are NSQYPW and LRSPGD (reference sequence).

This clone was observed at least ten times. Gene names are the mouse ones. The read is 3 residues too short to cover the CDR3 end, so that end is filled in from the germline J gene. This chain joins TRBV1 and TRBJ1-6; D perhaps matches TRBD1 (6 bases). TRBJ1-6 is an ORF for which the function is uncertain. The V end lost 1 base, the J end lost 3 bases, and 10 bases lay between the germline ends. Per germline, CDR1 NSQYPW and CDR2 LRSPGD (reference sequence). This CDR3 has 16 residues. This CDR3 is CTCSAGGDNYNSPLYF. The CDR3 bases that were read are TGCACCTGCAGTGCAGGGGGGGACAACTATAATTCGCCC.

By sample share, this clone is medium-sized. Gene and germline names: mouse. Read data end 4 residues before the CDR3 end; the end is taken from the germline J gene. V usage is TRBV13-1 and J usage is TRBJ2-1; 7 bases align to TRBD1. CDR1 is NSHNY, CDR2 SYGAGN, per germline. This CDR3 has 15 amino acids. J was trimmed by 1 base and V by 3 bases; bases with no gene match: 4. The CDR3 spells CASSAGTANYAEQFF. CDR3 DNA (partial): TGTGCCAGCAGTGCCGGGACAGCGAACTATGCT.

Concerning this clone: Gene names and germline match the mouse. Sequencing ends 4 residues short of the CDR3 end; the germline J gene provides the rest. This sequence joins TRBV31 and TRBJ2-5; 9 positions agree with TRBD2. This CDR3 is 15 amino acids long. The germline V gene encodes CDR1 GKSSPN and CDR2 SITVG. Partial CDR3 DNA: TGTGCCTGGAGTCCCGACTGGGGGACGGGGGAC. It yields the protein CAWSPDWGTGD. From start to end, the CDR3 is CAWSPDWGTGDTQYF.

This clone was detected ten times or more. Mouse names are used for the genes. The read is 4 residues too short to cover the CDR3 end, so that end is filled in from the germline J gene. The rearrangement links TRBV31 to TRBJ2-7; TRBD2 matches 11 bases. Per germline, CDR1 GKSSPN and CDR2 SITVG. CDR3 length: 14 residues. V lost 3 bases, J lost 1 base, and 2 bases stayed unmatched. The CDR3 sequence: CAWSRLGGSYEQYF. The CDR3 bases that were read are TGTGCCTGGAGCCGACTGGGGGGGTCCTAT.